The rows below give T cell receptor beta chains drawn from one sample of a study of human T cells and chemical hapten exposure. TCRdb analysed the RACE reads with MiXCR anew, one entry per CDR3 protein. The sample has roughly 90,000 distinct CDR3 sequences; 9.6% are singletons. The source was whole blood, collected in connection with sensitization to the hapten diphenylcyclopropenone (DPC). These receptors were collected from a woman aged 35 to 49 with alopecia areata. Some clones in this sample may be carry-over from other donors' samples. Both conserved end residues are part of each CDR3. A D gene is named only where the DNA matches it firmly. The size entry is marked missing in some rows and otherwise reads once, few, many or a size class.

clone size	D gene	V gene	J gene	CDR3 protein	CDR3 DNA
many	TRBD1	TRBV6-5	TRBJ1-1	CASSEPGQGNTEAFF	TGTGCCAGCAGTGAACCGGGACAGGGGAACACTGAAGCTTTCTTT
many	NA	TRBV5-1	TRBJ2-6	CASSKVAGANVLTF	TGCGCCAGCTCCAAGGTTGCTGGGGCCAACGTCCTGACTTTC
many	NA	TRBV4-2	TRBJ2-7	CASSQEGGYSSYEQYF	TGTGCCAGCAGCCAAGAAGGGGGGTACAGCTCCTACGAGCAGTACTTC
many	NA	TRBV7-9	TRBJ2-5	CASSLEVPETQYF	TGTGCCAGCAGCTTAGAGGTTCCCGAGACCCAGTACTTC
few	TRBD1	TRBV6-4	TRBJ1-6	CASRSQTRQGRNSPLHF	TGTGCCAGCAGAAGTCAGACCAGACAGGGTCGGAATTCACCCCTCCACTTT
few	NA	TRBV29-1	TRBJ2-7	CSARVGSSYEQYF	TGCAGCGCGAGGGTCGGCTCTTCCTACGAGCAGTACTTC
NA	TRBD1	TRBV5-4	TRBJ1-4	CASSLGQGGNEKLFF	TGTGCCAGCAGCTTAGGACAGGGGGGAAATGAAAAACTGTTTTTT
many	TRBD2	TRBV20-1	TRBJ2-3	CSARDLDASGGHTDTQYF	TGCAGTGCTAGAGATCTCGACGCTAGCGGGGGGCACACAGATACGCAGTATTTT
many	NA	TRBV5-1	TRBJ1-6	CASSSFTTDNSPLHF	TGCGCCAGCAGCTCCTTTACGACAGACAATTCACCCCTCCACTTT
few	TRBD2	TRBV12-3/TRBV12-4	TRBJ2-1	CASSFQAGGGEQFF	TGTGCCAGCAGTTTCCAAGCGGGGGGTGGTGAGCAGTTCTTC
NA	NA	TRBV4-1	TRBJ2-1	CASSQDLAGANLYNEQFF	TGCGCCAGCAGCCAAGATCTTGCGGGGGCGAACCTTTACAATGAGCAGTTCTTC
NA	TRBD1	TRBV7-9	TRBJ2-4	CAKKRTGLAKNIQYF	TGTGCCAAAAAAAGGACAGGCCTAGCCAAAAACATTCAGTACTTC
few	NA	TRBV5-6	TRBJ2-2	CASSLLVGGLDTGELFF	TGTGCCAGCAGCTTGCTGGTAGGGGGACTTGACACCGGGGAGCTGTTTTTT
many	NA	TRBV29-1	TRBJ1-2	CRAGQRDKGYTF	TGCAGAGCTGGGCAGCGGGATAAGGGCTACACCTTC
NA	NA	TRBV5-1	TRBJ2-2	CASAPTGNTGELFF	TGCGCCAGCGCCCCTACAGGGAACACCGGGGAGCTGTTTTTT
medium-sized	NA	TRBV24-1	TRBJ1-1	CATSDSSENTEAFF	TGTGCCACCAGTGATTCCTCTGAGAACACTGAAGCTTTCTTT
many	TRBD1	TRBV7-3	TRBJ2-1	CASSRGTGGEGEQFF	TGTGCCAGCTCACGAGGGACAGGGGGCGAAGGTGAGCAGTTCTTC
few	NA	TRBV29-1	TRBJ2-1	CSVEGSGLHNEQFF	TGCAGCGTTGAAGGTAGTGGCCTCCACAATGAGCAGTTCTTC
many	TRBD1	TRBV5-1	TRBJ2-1	CASSLVDRDNEQFF	TGCGCCAGCAGCTTGGTCGACAGGGACAATGAGCAGTTCTTC
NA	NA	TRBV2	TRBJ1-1	CASSENGNTEAFF	TGTGCCAGCAGTGAAAATGGGAACACTGAAGCTTTCTTT
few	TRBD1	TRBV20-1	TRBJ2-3	CSARDRTDTQYF	TGCAGTGCTAGGGACAGGACAGATACGCAGTATTTT
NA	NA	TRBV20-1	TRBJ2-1	CSAREVGSYNEQFF	TGCAGTGCTAGGGAGGTCGGCTCCTACAATGAGCAGTTCTTC
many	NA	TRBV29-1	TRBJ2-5	CSVGDGVETQYF	TGCAGCGTCGGGGACGGTGTGGAGACCCAGTACTTC
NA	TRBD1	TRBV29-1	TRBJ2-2	CSARRDRDTGELFF	TGCAGCGCACGCCGGGACAGGGACACCGGGGAGCTGTTTTTT
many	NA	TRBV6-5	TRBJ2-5	CASRSRGDWYQETQYF	TGTGCCAGCAGGTCCCGGGGAGATTGGTACCAAGAGACCCAGTACTTC
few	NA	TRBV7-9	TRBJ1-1	CASTLLRTNTEAFF	TGTGCCAGCACCCTCCTACGGACGAACACTGAAGCTTTCTTT
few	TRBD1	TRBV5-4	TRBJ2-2	CASSLDRGSAGELFF	TGTGCCAGCAGCCTTGACAGGGGATCGGCCGGGGAGCTGTTTTTT
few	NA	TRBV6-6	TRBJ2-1	CASSYSGRTVNEQFF	TGTGCCAGCAGTTACTCCGGACGGACCGTGAATGAGCAGTTCTTC
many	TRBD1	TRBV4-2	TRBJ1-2	CASSHGDRNGYTF	TGTGCCAGCAGCCATGGGGACAGAAATGGCTACACCTTC
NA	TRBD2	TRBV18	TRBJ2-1	CASSREIAGGTYNEQFF	TGTGCCAGCTCACGAGAAATAGCGGGGGGTACCTACAATGAGCAGTTCTTC
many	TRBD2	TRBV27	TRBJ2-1	CASSEGLAGDPYNEQFF	TGTGCCAGCAGTGAGGGACTAGCGGGTGACCCCTACAATGAGCAGTTCTTC
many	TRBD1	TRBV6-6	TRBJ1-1	CASRPPGGLTEAFF	TGTGCCAGCAGACCACCAGGGGGTCTAACTGAAGCTTTCTTT
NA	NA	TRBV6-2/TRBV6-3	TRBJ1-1	CASTYGGTEAFF	TGTGCCAGCACCTACGGGGGAACTGAAGCTTTCTTT
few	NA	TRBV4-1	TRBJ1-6	CASSLQTGQLYNSPLHF	TGCGCCAGCAGCCTCCAGACAGGCCAACTTTATAATTCACCCCTCCACTTT
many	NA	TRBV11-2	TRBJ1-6	CASSLETGNSPLHF	TGTGCCAGCAGCTTGGAAACAGGGAATTCACCCCTCCACTTT
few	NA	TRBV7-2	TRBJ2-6	CASSLAASGANVLTF	TGTGCCAGCAGCTTAGCTGCCTCTGGGGCCAACGTCCTGACTTTC
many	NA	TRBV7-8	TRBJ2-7	CASSLGRGSVYYEQYF	TGTGCCAGCAGCCTCGGCCGGGGCAGCGTCTACTACGAGCAGTACTTC
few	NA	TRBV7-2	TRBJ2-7	CASSLASSQISYEQYF	TGTGCCAGCAGCTTAGCTTCCTCGCAGATATCCTACGAGCAGTACTTC
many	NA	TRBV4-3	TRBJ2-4	CASSQDQDIDIQYF	TGCGCCAGCAGCCAAGATCAGGACATTGACATTCAGTACTTC
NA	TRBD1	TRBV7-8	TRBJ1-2	CASSSQGAGYGYTF	TGTGCCAGCAGCTCTCAGGGGGCGGGTTATGGCTACACCTTC
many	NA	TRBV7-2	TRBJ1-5	CASSLTGLSNQPQHF	TGTGCCAGCAGCTTAACAGGGCTGAGCAATCAGCCCCAGCATTTT
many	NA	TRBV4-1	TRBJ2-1	CASSHPLGATEQFF	TGCGCCAGCAGCCATCCCCTCGGGGCGACTGAGCAGTTCTTC